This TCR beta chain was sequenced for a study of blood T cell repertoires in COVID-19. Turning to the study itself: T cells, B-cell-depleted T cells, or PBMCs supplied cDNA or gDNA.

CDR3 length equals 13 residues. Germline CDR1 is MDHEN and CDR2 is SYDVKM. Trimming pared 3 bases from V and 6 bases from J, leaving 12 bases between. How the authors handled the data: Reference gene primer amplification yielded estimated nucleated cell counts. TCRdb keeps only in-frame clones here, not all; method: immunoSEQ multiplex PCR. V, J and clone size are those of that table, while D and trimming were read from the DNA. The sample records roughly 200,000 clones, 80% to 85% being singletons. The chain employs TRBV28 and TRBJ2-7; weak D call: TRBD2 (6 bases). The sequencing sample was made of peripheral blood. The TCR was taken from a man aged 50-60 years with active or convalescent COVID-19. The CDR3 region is CASSLAGFGEQYF. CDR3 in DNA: TGTGCCAGCAGTTTGGCGGGGTTTGGCGAGCAGTACTTC.